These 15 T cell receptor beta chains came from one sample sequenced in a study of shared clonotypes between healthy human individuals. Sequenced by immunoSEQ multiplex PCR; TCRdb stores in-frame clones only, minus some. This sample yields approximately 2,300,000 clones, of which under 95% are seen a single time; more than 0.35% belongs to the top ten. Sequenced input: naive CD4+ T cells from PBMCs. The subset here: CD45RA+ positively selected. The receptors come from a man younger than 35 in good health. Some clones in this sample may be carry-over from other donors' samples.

The CDR3 loop is CASSPPARDTDTQYF. The CDR3 nucleotides are TGTGCCAGCTCACCACCGGCCAGGGACACAGATACGCAGTATTTT. The chain combines TRBV18 with TRBJ2-3; maybe TRBD1 (5 bases). Germline V lookup: CDR1 KGHSH, CDR2 LQKENI. Trimming took 0 bases from V and 2 from J, leaving 9 bases between them. The CDR3 extends over 15 amino acids.

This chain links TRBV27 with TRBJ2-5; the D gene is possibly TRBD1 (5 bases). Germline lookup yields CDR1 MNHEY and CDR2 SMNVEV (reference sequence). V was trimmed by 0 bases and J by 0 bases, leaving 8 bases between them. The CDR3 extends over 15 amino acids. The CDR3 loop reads CASSLSRQYQETQYF. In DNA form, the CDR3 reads TGTGCCAGCAGTTTATCCAGACAGTACCAAGAGACCCAGTACTTC.

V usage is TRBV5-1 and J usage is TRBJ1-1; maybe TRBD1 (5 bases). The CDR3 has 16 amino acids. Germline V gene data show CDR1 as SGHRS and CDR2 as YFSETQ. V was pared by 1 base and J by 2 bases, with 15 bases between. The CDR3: CASSLWGVQLNTEAFF. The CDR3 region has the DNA TGCGCCAGCAGCTTGTGGGGGGTACAGCTAAACACTGAAGCTTTCTTT.

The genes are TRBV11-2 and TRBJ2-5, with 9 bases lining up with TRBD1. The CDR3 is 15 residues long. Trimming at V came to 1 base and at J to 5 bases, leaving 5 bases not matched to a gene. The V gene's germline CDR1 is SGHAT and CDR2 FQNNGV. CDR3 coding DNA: TGTGCCAGCAGCTTAGTGGGACAGGGTGGGGAGACCCAGTACTTC. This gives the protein CASSLVGQGGETQYF.

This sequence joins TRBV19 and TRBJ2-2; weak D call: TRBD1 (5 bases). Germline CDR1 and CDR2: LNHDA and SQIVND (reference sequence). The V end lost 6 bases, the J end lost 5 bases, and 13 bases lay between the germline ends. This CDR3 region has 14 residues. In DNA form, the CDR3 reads TGTGCCAGTAGGGGGCCAGTAAATACCGGGGAGCTGTTTTTT. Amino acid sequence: CASRGPVNTGELFF.

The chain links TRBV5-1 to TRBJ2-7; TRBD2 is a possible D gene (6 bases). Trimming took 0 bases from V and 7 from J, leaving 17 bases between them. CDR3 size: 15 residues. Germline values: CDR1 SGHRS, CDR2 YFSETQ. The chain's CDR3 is CASSLAVGGRWEQYF. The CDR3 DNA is TGCGCCAGCAGCTTGGCCGTCGGGGGACGGTGGGAGCAGTACTTC.

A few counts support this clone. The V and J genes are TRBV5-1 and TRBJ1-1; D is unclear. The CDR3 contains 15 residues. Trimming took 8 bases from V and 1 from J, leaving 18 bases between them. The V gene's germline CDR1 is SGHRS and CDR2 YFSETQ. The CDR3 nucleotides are TGCGCCAGTCGCGATGGAGGGCGGGGGAACACTGAAGCTTTCTTT. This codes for CASRDGGRGNTEAFF. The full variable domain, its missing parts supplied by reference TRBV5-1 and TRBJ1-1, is KAGVTQTPRYLIKTRGQQVTLSCSPISGHRSVSWYQQTPGQGLQFLFEYFSETQRNKGNFPGRFSGRQFSNSRSEMNVSTLELGDSALYLCASRDGGRGNTEAFFGQGTRLTVV.

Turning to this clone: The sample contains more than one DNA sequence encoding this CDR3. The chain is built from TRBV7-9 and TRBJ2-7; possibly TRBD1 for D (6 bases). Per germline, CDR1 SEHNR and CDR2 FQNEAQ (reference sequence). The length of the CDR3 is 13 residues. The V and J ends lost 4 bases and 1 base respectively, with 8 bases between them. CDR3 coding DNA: TGTGCCAGCAGCTCCAGGGGTTCCTACGAGCAGTACTTC. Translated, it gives CASSSRGSYEQYF.

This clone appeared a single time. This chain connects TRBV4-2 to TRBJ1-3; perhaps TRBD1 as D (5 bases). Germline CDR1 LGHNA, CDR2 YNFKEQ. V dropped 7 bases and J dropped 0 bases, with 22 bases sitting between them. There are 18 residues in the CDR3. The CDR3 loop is CASTYILGTGNSGNTIYF. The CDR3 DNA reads TGTGCCAGCACCTACATTTTGGGGACGGGAAACTCTGGAAACACCATATATTTT.

The CDR3 bases are TGCGCCAGCAGTCCGGAGTACCAAGAGACCCAGTACTTC. This translates into CASSPEYQETQYF. The chain uses TRBV10-1 and TRBJ2-5; D remains ambiguous. CDR3 size: 13 residues. The V gene's germline CDR1 is WNHNN and CDR2 SYGVQD (reference sequence). V lost 5 bases to trimming and J lost 0 bases, with 7 bases between them.

CDR3 sequence reads: CAINRDPTDTQYF. The CDR3, as DNA: TGTGCCATCAACCGGGACCCCACAGATACGCAGTATTTT. The rearrangement joins TRBV10-3 to TRBJ2-3, with D perhaps given as TRBD1 or TRBD2 (5 bases each). Trimming took off 7 bases at V and 2 bases at J, with 10 bases between the two ends. The CDR3 is made up of 13 amino acids. Germline V gives CDR1 ENHRY, CDR2 SYGVKD.

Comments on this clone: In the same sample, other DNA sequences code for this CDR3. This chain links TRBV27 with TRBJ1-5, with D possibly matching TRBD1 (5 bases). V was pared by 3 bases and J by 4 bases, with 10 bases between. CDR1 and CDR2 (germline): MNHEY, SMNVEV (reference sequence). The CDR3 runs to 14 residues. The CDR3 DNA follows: TGTGCCAGCAGTTTGGTGAGGGGTAATCAGCCCCAGCATTTT. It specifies CASSLVRGNQPQHF.

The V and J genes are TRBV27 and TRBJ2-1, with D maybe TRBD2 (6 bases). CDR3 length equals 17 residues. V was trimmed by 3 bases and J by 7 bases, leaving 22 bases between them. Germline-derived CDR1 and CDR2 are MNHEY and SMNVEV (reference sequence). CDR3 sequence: CASSFNGVGRPRNEQFF. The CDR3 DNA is TGTGCCAGCAGTTTTAATGGGGTCGGGAGACCCCGGAATGAGCAGTTCTTC.

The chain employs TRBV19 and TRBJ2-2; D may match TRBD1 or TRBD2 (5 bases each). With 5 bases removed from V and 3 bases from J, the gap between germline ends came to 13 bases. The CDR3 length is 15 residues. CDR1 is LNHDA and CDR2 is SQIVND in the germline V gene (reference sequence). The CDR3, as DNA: TGTGCCAGTAGTGTGGGACGGGGCTACACCGGGGAGCTGTTTTTT. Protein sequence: CASSVGRGYTGELFF.

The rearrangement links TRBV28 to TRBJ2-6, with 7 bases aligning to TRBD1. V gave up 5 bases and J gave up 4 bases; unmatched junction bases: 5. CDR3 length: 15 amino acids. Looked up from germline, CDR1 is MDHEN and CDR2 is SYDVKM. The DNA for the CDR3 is TGTGCCAGCAGTCCCGCAGGGGGAGGGGCCAACGTCCTGACTTTC. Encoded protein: CASSPAGGGANVLTF. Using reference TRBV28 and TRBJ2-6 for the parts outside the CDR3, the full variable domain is DVKVTQSSRYLVKRTGEKVFLECVQDMDHENMFWYRQDPGLGLRLIYFSYDVKMKEKGDIPEGYSVSREKKERFSLILESASTNQTSMYLCASSPAGGGANVLTFGAGSRLTVL.